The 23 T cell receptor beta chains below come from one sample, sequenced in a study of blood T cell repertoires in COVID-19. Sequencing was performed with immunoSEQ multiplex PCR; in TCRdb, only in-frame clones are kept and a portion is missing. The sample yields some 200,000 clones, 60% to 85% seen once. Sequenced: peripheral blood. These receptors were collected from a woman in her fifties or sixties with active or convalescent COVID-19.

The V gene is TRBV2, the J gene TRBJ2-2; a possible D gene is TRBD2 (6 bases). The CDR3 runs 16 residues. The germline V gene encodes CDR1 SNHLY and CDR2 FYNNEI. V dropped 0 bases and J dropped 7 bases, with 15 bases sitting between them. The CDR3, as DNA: TGTGCCAGCAGTGAAGCGCTTGGGGGGAATCTCGGGGAGCTGTTTTTT. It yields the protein CASSEALGGNLGELFF.

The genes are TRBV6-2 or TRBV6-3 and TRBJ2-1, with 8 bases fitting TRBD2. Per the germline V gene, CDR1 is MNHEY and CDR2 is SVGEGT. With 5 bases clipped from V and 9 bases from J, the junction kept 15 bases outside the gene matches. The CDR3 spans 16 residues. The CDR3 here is CASSPTGGGTWGEQFF. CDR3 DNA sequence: TGTGCCAGCAGTCCCACCGGCGGGGGGACTTGGGGTGAGCAGTTCTTC.

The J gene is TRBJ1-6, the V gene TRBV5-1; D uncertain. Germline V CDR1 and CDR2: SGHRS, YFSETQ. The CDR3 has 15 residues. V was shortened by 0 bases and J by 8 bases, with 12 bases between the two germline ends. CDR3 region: CASSLEGGIHSPLHF. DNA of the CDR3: TGCGCCAGCAGCTTGGAGGGAGGGATCCATTCACCCCTCCACTTT. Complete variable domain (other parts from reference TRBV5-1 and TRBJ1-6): KAGVTQTPRYLIKTRGQQVTLSCSPISGHRSVSWYQQTPGQGLQFLFEYFSETQRNKGNFPGRFSGRQFSNSRSEMNVSTLELGDSALYLCASSLEGGIHSPLHFGNGTRLTVT.

The DNA of the CDR3 is TGTGCCAGCAGCCCGCACAGGGGCCCCGTGGGAGAACTGTTTTTT. Translation gives CASSPHRGPVGELFF. This chain connects TRBV7-8 to TRBJ1-4; 7 positions agree with TRBD1. Per germline, CDR1 SGHVS and CDR2 FQNEAQ. V gave up 5 bases and J gave up 12 bases; unmatched junction bases: 15. The CDR3 totals 15 residues. The full variable domain, with the rest looked up from reference TRBV7-8 and TRBJ1-4, is GAGVSQSPRYKVAKRGQDVALRCDPISGHVSLFWYQQALGQGPEFLTYFQNEAQLDKSGLPSDRFFAERPEGSVSTLKIQRTQQEDSAVYLCASSPHRGPVGELFFGSGTQLSVL.

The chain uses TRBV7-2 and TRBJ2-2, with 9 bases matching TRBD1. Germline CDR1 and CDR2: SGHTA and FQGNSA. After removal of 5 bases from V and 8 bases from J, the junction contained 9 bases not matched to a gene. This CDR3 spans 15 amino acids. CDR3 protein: CASSVQGQGFGELFF. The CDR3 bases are TGTGCCAGCAGCGTTCAGGGACAGGGTTTTGGGGAGCTGTTTTTT. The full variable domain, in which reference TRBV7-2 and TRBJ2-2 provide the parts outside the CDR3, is GAGVSQSPSNKVTEKGKDVELRCDPISGHTALYWYRQSLGQGLEFLIYFQGNSAPDKSGLPSDRFSAERTGGSVSTLTIQRTQQEDSAVYLCASSVQGQGFGELFFGEGSRLTVL.

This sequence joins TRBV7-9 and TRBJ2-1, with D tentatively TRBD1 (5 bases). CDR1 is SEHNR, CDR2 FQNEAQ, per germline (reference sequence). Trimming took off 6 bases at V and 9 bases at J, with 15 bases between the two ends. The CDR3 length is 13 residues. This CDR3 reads CASRPNTGGEQFF. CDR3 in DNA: TGTGCCAGCAGGCCGAATACAGGCGGTGAGCAGTTCTTC.

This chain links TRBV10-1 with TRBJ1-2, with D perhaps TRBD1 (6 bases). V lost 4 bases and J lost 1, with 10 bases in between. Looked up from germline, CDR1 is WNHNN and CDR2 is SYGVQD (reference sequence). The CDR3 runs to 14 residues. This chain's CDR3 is CASSGHRDNYGYTF. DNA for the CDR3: TGCGCCAGCAGTGGACACAGGGATAACTATGGCTACACCTTC.

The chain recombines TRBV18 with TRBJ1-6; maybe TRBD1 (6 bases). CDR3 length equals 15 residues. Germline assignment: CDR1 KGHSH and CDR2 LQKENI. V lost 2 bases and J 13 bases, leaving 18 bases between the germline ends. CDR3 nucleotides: TGTGCCAGCTCACCATCGCCGGGGGGCCAATTGCCCCTCCACTTT. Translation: CASSPSPGGQLPLHF.

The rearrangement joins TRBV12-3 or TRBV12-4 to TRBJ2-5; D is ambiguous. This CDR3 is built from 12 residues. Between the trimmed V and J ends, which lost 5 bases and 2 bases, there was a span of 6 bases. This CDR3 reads CASSILQETQYF. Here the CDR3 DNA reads TGTGCCAGCAGTATCCTACAAGAGACCCAGTACTTC.

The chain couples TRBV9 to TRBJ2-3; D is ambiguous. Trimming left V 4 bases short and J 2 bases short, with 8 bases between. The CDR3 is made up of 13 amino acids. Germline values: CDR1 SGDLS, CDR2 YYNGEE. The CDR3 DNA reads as TGTGCCAGCAGCCCTAGTCCCACAGATACGCAGTATTTT. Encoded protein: CASSPSPTDTQYF.

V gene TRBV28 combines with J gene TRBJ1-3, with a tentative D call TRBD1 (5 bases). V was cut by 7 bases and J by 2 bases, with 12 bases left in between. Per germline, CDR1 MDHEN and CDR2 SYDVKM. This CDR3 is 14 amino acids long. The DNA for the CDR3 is TGTGCCAGCAATTCACAGGAGACTGGAAACACCATATATTTT. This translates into CASNSQETGNTIYF.

CDR3 in amino acids: CASSYRTGGTGKLFF. The CDR3 nucleotides read TGTGCCAGCAGTTACCGGACAGGGGGCACCGGAAAACTGTTTTTT. This chain links TRBV6-5 with TRBJ1-4, with TRBD1 identical over 11 bases. From germline, CDR1 is MNHEY and CDR2 SVGAGI. V gave up 2 bases and J gave up 10 bases; unmatched junction bases: 6. The CDR3 spans 15 residues.

The CDR3 here is CASSAHQGALGNTIYF. The CDR3 nucleotides read TGTGCCAGCAGCGCACATCAGGGGGCGCTGGGAAACACCATATATTTT. V and J are TRBV9 and TRBJ1-3; TRBD1 aligns across 8 bases. Germline CDR1 SGDLS, CDR2 YYNGEE. The V gene end was trimmed by 3 bases and the J gene end by 4 bases; junction bases not matched to a gene: 9. The CDR3 contains 16 residues.

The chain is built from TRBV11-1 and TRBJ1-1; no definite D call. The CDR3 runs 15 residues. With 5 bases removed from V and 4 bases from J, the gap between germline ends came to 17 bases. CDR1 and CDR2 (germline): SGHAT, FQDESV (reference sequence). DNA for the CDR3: TGTGCCAGCAGCCTGGGTTTCGGAGAGGGCACTGAAGCTTTCTTT. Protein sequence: CASSLGFGEGTEAFF.

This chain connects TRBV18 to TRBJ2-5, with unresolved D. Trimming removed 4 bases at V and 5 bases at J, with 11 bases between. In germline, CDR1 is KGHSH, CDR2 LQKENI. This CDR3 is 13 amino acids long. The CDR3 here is CASSQLGRETQYF. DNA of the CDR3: TGTGCCAGCTCACAGCTAGGCCGGGAGACCCAGTACTTC.

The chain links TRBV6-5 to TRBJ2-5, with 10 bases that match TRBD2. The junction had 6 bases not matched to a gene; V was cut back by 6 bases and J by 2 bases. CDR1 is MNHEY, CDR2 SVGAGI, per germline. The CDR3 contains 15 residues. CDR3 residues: CASSWTSGGQETQYF. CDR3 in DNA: TGTGCCAGCAGCTGGACTAGCGGAGGACAAGAGACCCAGTACTTC.

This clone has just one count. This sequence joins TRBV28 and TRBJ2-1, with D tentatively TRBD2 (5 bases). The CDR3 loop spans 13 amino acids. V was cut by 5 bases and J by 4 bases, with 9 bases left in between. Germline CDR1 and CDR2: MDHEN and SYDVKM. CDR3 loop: CASSPSSYNEQFF. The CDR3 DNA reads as TGTGCCAGCAGTCCTAGCTCATACAATGAGCAGTTCTTC.

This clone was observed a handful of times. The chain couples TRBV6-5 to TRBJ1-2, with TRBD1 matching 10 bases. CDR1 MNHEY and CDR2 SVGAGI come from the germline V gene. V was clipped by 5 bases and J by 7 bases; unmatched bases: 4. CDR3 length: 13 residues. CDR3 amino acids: CASSPGQGVGYTF. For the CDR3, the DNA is TGTGCCAGCAGTCCCGGACAGGGGGTTGGCTACACCTTC.

CDR3 residues: CASSLWAVWAGEKLFF. CDR3 DNA sequence: TGTGCCAGCAGTTTATGGGCAGTTTGGGCAGGGGAAAAACTGTTTTTT. This chain links TRBV28 with TRBJ1-4; D is possibly TRBD1 (5 bases). The CDR3 is 16 amino acids. Germline loops: CDR1 MDHEN, CDR2 SYDVKM. The V end was cut by 0 bases, the J end by 8 bases, with 16 bases between.

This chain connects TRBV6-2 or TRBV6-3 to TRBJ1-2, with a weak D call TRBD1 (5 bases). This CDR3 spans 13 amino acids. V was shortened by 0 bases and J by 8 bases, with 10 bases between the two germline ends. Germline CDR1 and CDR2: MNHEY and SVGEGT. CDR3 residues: CASSYSGRDGYTF. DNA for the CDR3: TGTGCCAGCAGTTACTCGGGGAGGGACGGCTACACCTTC.

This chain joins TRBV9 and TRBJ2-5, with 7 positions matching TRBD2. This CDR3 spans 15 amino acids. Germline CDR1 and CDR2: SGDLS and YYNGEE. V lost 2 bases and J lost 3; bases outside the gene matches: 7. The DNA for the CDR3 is TGTGCCAGCAGCGTGGGCGGGAGAGCCGAAGAGACCCAGTACTTC. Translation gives CASSVGGRAEETQYF.

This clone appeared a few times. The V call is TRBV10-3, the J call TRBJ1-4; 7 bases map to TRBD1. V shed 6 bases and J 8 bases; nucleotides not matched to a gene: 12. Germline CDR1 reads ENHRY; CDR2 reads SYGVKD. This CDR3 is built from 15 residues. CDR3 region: CAISELTGVGEKLFF. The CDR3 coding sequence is TGTGCCATCAGCGAACTAACAGGGGTCGGGGAAAAACTGTTTTTT.

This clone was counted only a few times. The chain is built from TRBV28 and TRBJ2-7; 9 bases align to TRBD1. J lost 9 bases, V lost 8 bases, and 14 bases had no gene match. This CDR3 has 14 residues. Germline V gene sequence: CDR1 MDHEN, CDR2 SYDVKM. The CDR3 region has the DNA TGTGCCAGCGTTTCTCCCGGGACAGGGAGGTGGCAGTACTTC. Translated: CASVSPGTGRWQYF.